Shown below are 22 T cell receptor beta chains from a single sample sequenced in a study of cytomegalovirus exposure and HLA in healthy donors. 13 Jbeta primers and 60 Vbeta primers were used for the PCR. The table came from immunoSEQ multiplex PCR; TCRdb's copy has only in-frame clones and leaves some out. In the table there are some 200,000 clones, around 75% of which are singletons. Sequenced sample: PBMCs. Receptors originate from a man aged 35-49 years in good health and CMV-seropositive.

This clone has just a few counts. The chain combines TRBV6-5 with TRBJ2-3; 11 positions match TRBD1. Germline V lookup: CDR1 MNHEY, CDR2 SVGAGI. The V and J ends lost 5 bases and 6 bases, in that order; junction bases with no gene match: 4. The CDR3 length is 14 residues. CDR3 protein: CASSRRDRGDTQYF. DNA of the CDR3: TGTGCCAGCAGTCGTCGGGACAGGGGGGATACGCAGTATTTT.

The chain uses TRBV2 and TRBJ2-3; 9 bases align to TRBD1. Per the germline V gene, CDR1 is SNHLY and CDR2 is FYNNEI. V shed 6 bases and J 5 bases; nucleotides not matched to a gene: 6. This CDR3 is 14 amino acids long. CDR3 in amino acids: CASSLGQGRDTQYF. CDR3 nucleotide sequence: TGTGCCAGCAGCCTCGGACAGGGGAGAGATACGCAGTATTTT.

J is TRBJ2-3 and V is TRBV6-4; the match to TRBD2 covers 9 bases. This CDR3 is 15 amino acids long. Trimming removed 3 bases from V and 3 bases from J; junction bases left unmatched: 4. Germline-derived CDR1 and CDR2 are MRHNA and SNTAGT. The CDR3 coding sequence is TGTGCCAGCAGTGAGGGGACTAGCCCTACAGATACGCAGTATTTT. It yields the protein CASSEGTSPTDTQYF.

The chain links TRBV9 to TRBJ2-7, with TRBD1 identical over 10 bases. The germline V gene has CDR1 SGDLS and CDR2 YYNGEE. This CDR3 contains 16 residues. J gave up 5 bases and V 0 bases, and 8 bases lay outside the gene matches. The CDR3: CASSVGGGTGVHEQYF. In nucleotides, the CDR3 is TGTGCCAGCAGCGTAGGAGGGGGGACAGGGGTCCACGAGCAGTACTTC.

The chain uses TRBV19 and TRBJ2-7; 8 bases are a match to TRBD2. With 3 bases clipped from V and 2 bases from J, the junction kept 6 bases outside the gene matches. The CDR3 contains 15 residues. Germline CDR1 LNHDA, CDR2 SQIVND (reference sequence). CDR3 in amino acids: CASSIGLAPTYEQYF. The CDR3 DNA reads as TGTGCCAGTAGTATCGGACTAGCCCCGACCTACGAGCAGTACTTC.

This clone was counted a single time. CDR3 sequence reads: CSVTTGEFPGELFF. The CDR3 DNA reads as TGCAGCGTTACGACAGGGGAATTCCCCGGGGAGCTGTTTTTT. The chain carries TRBV29-1 and TRBJ2-2; the match to TRBD1 covers 8 bases. CDR1 SQVTM and CDR2 ANQGSEA come from the germline V gene. This CDR3 is built from 14 residues. After removal of 5 bases from V and 6 bases from J, the junction contained 8 bases not matched to a gene.

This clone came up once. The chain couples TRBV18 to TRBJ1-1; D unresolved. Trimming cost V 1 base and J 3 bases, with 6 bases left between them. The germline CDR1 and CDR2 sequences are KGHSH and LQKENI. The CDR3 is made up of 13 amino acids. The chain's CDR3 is CASSPLVDTEAFF. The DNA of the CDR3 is TGTGCCAGCTCACCACTAGTAGACACTGAAGCTTTCTTT.

For the CDR3, the DNA is TGCAGTGCCGGGGTTGAGACTGAAGCTTTCTTT. It codes for CSAGVETEAFF. V gene TRBV20-1 combines with J gene TRBJ1-1; D gene uncertain. Germline CDR1 DFQATT, CDR2 SNEGSKA (reference sequence). There are 11 residues in the CDR3. V was trimmed by 6 bases and J by 5 bases, leaving 10 bases between them.

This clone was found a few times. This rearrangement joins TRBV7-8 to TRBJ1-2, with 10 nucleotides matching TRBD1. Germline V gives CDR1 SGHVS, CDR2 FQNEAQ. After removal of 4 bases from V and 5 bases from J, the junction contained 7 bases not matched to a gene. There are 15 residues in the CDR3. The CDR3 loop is CASSSDDRGRYGYTF. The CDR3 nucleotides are TGTGCCAGCAGCTCCGATGACAGGGGGCGTTATGGCTACACCTTC.

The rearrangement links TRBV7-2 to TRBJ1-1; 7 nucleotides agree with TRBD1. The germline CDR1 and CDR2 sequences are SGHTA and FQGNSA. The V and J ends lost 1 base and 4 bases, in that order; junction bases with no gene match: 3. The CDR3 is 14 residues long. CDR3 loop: CASSLVRDSTEAFF. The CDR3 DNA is TGTGCCAGCAGCTTAGTCCGGGACAGCACTGAAGCTTTCTTT.

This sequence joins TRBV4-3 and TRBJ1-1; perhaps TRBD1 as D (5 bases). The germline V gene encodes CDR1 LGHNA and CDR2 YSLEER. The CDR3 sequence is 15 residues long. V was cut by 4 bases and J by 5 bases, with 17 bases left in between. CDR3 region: CASSLGTGGWTEAFF. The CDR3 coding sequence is TGCGCCAGCAGCCTGGGGACCGGGGGTTGGACTGAAGCTTTCTTT.

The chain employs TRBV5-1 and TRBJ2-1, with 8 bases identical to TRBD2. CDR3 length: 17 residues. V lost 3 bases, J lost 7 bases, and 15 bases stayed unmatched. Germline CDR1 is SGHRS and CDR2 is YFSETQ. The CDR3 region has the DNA TGCGCCAGCAGCTCCCAGGACAGCGGGGGCGTCTTGAATGAGCAGTTCTTC. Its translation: CASSSQDSGGVLNEQFF.

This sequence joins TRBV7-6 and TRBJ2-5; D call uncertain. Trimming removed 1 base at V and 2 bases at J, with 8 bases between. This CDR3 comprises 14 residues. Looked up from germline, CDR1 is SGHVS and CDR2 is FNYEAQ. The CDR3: CASSLGGPQETQYF. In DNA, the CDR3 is TGTGCCAGCAGCTTAGGCGGCCCTCAAGAGACCCAGTACTTC.

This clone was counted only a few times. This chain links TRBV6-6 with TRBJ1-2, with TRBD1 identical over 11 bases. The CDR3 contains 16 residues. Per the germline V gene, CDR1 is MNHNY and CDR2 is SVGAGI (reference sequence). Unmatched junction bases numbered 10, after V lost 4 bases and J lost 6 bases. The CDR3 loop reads CASSSAGQGAYDGYTF. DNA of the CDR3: TGTGCCAGCAGTTCCGCTGGACAGGGGGCTTATGATGGCTACACCTTC.

CDR3 protein: CASSPSGGIQPQHF. Written as DNA, the CDR3 is TGTGCCAGCTCTCCCTCGGGGGGAATTCAGCCCCAGCATTTT. This chain joins TRBV18 and TRBJ1-5; a possible D gene is TRBD1 (5 bases). The CDR3 spans 14 residues. V gave up 6 bases and J gave up 6 bases, with 15 bases separating them. Germline values: CDR1 KGHSH, CDR2 LQKENI.

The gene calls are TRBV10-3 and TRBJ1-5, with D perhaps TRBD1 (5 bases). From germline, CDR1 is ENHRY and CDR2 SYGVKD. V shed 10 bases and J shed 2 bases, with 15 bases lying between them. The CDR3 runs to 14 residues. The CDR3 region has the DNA TGTGCCACAGTTCAGGGTTTGGGCAATCAGCCCCAGCATTTT. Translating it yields CATVQGLGNQPQHF.

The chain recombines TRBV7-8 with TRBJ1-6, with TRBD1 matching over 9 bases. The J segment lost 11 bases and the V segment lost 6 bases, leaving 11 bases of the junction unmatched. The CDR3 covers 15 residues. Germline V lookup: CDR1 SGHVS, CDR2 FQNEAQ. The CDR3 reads CASREGQGGAAPLHF. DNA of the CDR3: TGTGCCAGCAGAGAGGGACAGGGCGGAGCGGCACCCCTCCACTTT.

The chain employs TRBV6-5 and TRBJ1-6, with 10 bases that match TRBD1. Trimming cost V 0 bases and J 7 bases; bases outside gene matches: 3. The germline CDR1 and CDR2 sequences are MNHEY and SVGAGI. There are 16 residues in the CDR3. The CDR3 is CASSYSWTGGNSPLHF. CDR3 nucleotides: TGTGCCAGCAGTTACTCCTGGACAGGGGGAAATTCACCCCTCCACTTT.

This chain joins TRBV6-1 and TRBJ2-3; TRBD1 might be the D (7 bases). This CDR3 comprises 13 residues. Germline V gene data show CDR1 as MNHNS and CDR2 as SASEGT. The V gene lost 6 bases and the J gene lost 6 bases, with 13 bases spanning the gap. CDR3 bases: TGTGCCAGCAGCGGGGCAGGGGGGGATACGCAGTATTTT. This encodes CASSGAGGDTQYF.

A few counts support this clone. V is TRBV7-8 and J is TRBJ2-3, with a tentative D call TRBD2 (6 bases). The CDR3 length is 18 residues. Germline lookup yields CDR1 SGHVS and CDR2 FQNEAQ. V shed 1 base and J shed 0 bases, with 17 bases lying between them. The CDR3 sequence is CASSLGPFSGPSTDTQYF. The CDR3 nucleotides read TGTGCCAGCAGCTTAGGCCCCTTTAGCGGCCCTAGCACAGATACGCAGTATTTT. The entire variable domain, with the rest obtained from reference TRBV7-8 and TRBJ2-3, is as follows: GAGVSQSPRYKVAKRGQDVALRCDPISGHVSLFWYQQALGQGPEFLTYFQNEAQLDKSGLPSDRFFAERPEGSVSTLKIQRTQQEDSAVYLCASSLGPFSGPSTDTQYFGPGTRLTVL.

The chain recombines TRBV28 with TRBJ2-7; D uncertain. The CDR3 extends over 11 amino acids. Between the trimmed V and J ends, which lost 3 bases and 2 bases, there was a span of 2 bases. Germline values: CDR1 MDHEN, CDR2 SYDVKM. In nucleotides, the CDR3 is TGTGCCAGCAGTTTCACCTACGAGCAGTACTTC. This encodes CASSFTYEQYF.

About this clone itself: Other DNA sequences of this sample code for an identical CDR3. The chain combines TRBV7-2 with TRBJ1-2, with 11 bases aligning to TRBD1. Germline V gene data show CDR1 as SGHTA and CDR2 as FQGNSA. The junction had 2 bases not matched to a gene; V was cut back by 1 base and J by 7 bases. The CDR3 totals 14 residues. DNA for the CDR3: TGTGCCAGCAGCTTAGGGGACAGGGGGTTTGGCTACACCTTC. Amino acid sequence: CASSLGDRGFGYTF. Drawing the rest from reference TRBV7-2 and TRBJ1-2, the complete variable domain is GAGVSQSPSNKVTEKGKDVELRCDPISGHTALYWYRQSLGQGLEFLIYFQGNSAPDKSGLPSDRFSAERTGGSVSTLTIQRTQQEDSAVYLCASSLGDRGFGYTFGSGTRLTVV.